This entry lists 20 T cell receptor beta chains sequenced from one sample in a study of vaccination and CD4 T cells after COVID-19. No antigen is known for these receptors. Stated treatment: approximately 11-day PBMC culture with coronavirus spike peptide pools or control peptides (ViraFEST assay). Oncomine TCR Beta short-read sequencing was applied to DNA from cultured CD4+ T cells. TCRdb ran MiXCR on the PCR reads and lists one entry per CDR3 protein. The sample yields about 16,000 distinct CDR3 sequences, around two fifths seen once. Sequencing used CD4+ T cells from blood, cultured in vitro, obtained after SARS-CoV-2 vaccination. The receptors stem from a human donor who had recovered from COVID-19.

V gene TRBV6-1 combines with J gene TRBJ2-1, with 11 nucleotides matching TRBD1. CDR3 length equals 15 residues. In germline, CDR1 is MNHNS, CDR2 SASEGT. V dropped 4 bases and J dropped 6; count of bases not matched to a gene: 5. CDR3 region: CASSGGQGEGNEQFF. In DNA form, the CDR3 reads TGTGCCAGCAGTGGGGGACAGGGGGAAGGCAATGAGCAGTTCTTC.

The rearrangement uses TRBV20-1 and TRBJ1-5; the D is unclear. From germline, CDR1 is DFQATT and CDR2 SNEGSKA (reference sequence). CDR3 length: 15 residues. V was shortened by 1 base and J by 0 bases, with 10 bases between the two germline ends. The chain's CDR3 is CSARVGEDSNQPQHF. The CDR3 nucleotides are TGCAGTGCTAGAGTCGGGGAGGATAGCAATCAGCCCCAGCATTTT.

The chain employs TRBV20-1 and TRBJ2-1; tentatively, D is TRBD1 or TRBD2 (6 bases each). Germline CDR1 and CDR2: DFQATT and SNEGSKA (reference sequence). V was pared by 5 bases and J by 15 bases, with 20 bases between. The CDR3 is made up of 12 amino acids. This chain's CDR3 is CSAPTLGGRGFF. CDR3 bases: TGCAGTGCTCCTACCCTCGGGGGCAGAGGGTTCTTC.

This clonotype was picked up a small number of times. This sequence joins TRBV7-3 and TRBJ1-5; no definite D call. From germline, CDR1 is SGHTA and CDR2 FQGTGA. Trimming removed 2 bases at V and 3 bases at J, with 8 bases between. The CDR3 runs to 14 residues. DNA for the CDR3: TGTGCCAGCAGCTTATTTATAGACAATCAGCCCCAGCATTTT. Protein: CASSLFIDNQPQHF.

The genes are TRBV20-1 and TRBJ2-4, with 8 nucleotides matching TRBD2. Trimming removed 3 bases from V and 1 base from J; junction bases left unmatched: 11. The CDR3 loop spans 17 amino acids. CDR1 and CDR2 (germline): DFQATT, SNEGSKA (reference sequence). CDR3 DNA: TGCAGTGCTAGCGGACTAGCCGGGACCGCGGCCAAAAACATTCAGTACTTC. Translation gives CSASGLAGTAAKNIQYF.

The sample holds a few counts of this clonotype. This sequence joins TRBV12-3 or TRBV12-4 and TRBJ2-2; 7 nucleotides line up with TRBD2. Trimming removed 2 bases from V and 5 bases from J; junction bases left unmatched: 8. The CDR3 is 16 amino acids. The chain's CDR3 is CASSLREGVRTGELFF. For the CDR3, the DNA is TGTGCCAGCAGTTTAAGGGAGGGTGTACGGACCGGGGAGCTGTTTTTT.

This clonotype came up once. This chain links TRBV6-1 with TRBJ2-3; tentatively, D is TRBD2 (6 bases). The V gene's germline CDR1 is MNHNS and CDR2 SASEGT. This CDR3 region has 13 residues. V dropped 9 bases and J dropped 3 bases, with 13 bases sitting between them. The CDR3 DNA reads TGTGCCAGTCCCGCGGGAATAACAGATACGCAGTATTTT. Translating it yields CASPAGITDTQYF.

The J gene is TRBJ2-1, the V gene TRBV28; 11 bases agree with TRBD2. The length of the CDR3 is 15 residues. J gave up 3 bases and V 6 bases, and 4 bases lay outside the gene matches. Germline CDR1 is MDHEN and CDR2 is SYDVKM. The CDR3 sequence: CASRDSGGVYNEQFF. The CDR3, as DNA: TGTGCCAGCAGAGATAGCGGGGGGGTCTACAATGAGCAGTTCTTC.

This chain connects TRBV7-8 to TRBJ1-1, with D possibly TRBD1 on 5 matching bases. V was pared by 6 bases and J by 1 base, with 9 bases between. Germline CDR1 and CDR2: SGHVS and FQNEAQ. The CDR3 totals 13 residues. CDR3 nucleotide sequence: TGTGCCAGCAGGCCTGGACAGAACACTGAAGCTTTCTTT. Protein: CASRPGQNTEAFF.

The chain employs TRBV28 and TRBJ1-2, with D possibly TRBD1 on 6 matching bases. Germline CDR1 reads MDHEN; CDR2 reads SYDVKM. Trimming took 2 bases from V and 4 from J, leaving 26 bases between them. The CDR3 extends over 19 amino acids. The CDR3 sequence: CASSLEDRTAPIVTYGYTF. In DNA, the CDR3 is TGTGCCAGCAGTTTAGAAGACCGGACAGCCCCAATAGTCACCTATGGCTACACCTTC.

This clonotype was seen more than once but under ten times. This chain's CDR3 is CASSSGSSYNEQFF. CDR3 DNA: TGTGCCAGCAGTAGCGGGAGCTCCTACAATGAGCAGTTCTTC. The chain couples TRBV6-2 or TRBV6-3 to TRBJ2-1; 8 bases match TRBD2. Per the germline V gene, CDR1 is MNHEY and CDR2 is SVGEGT. The V and J ends lost 5 bases and 0 bases, in that order; junction bases with no gene match: 0. The CDR3 is 14 residues long.

The chain carries TRBV2 and TRBJ2-7; possibly TRBD2 for D (6 bases). V was shortened by 6 bases and J by 4 bases, with 10 bases between the two germline ends. In germline, CDR1 is SNHLY, CDR2 FYNNEI. CDR3 length equals 12 residues. The CDR3 sequence: CASRRGGYEQYF. The CDR3 DNA reads TGTGCCAGCAGGCGGGGTGGGTACGAGCAGTACTTC.

J is TRBJ2-1 and V is TRBV9, with D hard to call. The germline V gene has CDR1 SGDLS and CDR2 YYNGEE. The CDR3 consists of 15 residues. Deletions cut 3 bases from V and 7 bases from J, with 17 bases between. The CDR3 loop is CASSETPSRLNEQFF. The DNA of the CDR3 is TGTGCCAGCAGCGAAACTCCATCAAGATTAAATGAGCAGTTCTTC. The variable domain in full, completed from reference TRBV9 and TRBJ2-1, reads DSGVTQTPKHLITATGQRVTLRCSPRSGDLSVYWYQQSLDQGLQFLIQYYNGEERAKGNILERFSAQQFPDLHSELNLSSLELGDSALYFCASSETPSRLNEQFFGPGTRLTVL.

The chain combines TRBV7-8 with TRBJ1-2; the D gene is possibly TRBD1 (5 bases). CDR3 length: 14 amino acids. The germline V and J ends were trimmed by 5 bases and 2 bases, with 12 bases remaining between them. Germline-derived CDR1 and CDR2 are SGHVS and FQNEAQ. This chain's CDR3 is CASSRRQPNYGYTF. CDR3 DNA sequence: TGTGCCAGCAGCAGACGACAGCCGAACTATGGCTACACCTTC.

J is TRBJ2-3 and V is TRBV11-1, with D possibly TRBD1 on 5 matching bases. Trimming cost V 4 bases and J 11 bases, with 16 bases left between them. CDR1 and CDR2 (germline): SGHAT, FQDESV (reference sequence). The CDR3 length is 13 residues. CDR3 bases: TGTGCCAGCAGCTACGTCCAAGGTCAGGGGCAGTATTTT. Protein sequence: CASSYVQGQGQYF.

The genes are TRBV18 and TRBJ2-3, with 9 bases aligning to TRBD1. In germline, CDR1 is KGHSH, CDR2 LQKENI. V lost 3 bases to trimming and J lost 0 bases; unmatched junction nucleotides: 13. The CDR3 sequence is 19 residues long. CDR3 sequence: CASSPNEVGQGGSTDTQYF. CDR3 DNA: TGTGCCAGCTCACCCAACGAGGTGGGACAGGGTGGGAGCACAGATACGCAGTATTTT.

This chain uses TRBV20-1 with TRBJ2-1; 7 nucleotides agree with TRBD2. V was pared by 1 base and J by 2 bases, with 2 bases of the junction left unmatched. This CDR3 has 14 residues. Germline V CDR1 and CDR2: DFQATT, SNEGSKA (reference sequence). This chain's CDR3 is CSARGGSTYNEQFF. The CDR3 region has the DNA TGCAGTGCTAGAGGCGGGAGTACCTACAATGAGCAGTTCTTC.

The chain couples TRBV7-3 to TRBJ2-1, with 14 bases fitting TRBD2. CDR1 and CDR2 (germline): SGHTA, FQGTGA. The V gene end was trimmed by 5 bases and the J gene end by 6 bases; junction bases not matched to a gene: 6. The CDR3 runs to 16 residues. The CDR3 sequence: CASSTPGTSGSNEQFF. CDR3 bases: TGTGCCAGCAGCACCCCCGGGACTAGCGGGAGCAATGAGCAGTTCTTC.

This clonotype has a single count. V is TRBV24-1 and J is TRBJ1-2; 7 bases fit TRBD1. The length of the CDR3 is 12 residues. Germline CDR1 and CDR2: KGHDR and SFDVKD. The junction had 1 base not matched to a gene; V was cut back by 4 bases and J by 6 bases. The CDR3 sequence: CATSEQGDGYTF. The CDR3 nucleotides are TGTGCCACCAGTGAGCAGGGGGATGGCTACACCTTC.

The chain employs TRBV4-1 and TRBJ2-7, with 10 bases lining up with TRBD1. CDR1 and CDR2 from the germline V gene are MGHRA and YSYEKL. The CDR3 contains 17 residues. V trimming: 0 bases; J trimming: 2 bases; junction bases outside the gene matches: 7. This chain's CDR3 is CASSQENRDRGTYEQYF. Here the CDR3 DNA reads TGCGCCAGCAGCCAAGAGAACCGGGACAGGGGTACCTACGAGCAGTACTTC.